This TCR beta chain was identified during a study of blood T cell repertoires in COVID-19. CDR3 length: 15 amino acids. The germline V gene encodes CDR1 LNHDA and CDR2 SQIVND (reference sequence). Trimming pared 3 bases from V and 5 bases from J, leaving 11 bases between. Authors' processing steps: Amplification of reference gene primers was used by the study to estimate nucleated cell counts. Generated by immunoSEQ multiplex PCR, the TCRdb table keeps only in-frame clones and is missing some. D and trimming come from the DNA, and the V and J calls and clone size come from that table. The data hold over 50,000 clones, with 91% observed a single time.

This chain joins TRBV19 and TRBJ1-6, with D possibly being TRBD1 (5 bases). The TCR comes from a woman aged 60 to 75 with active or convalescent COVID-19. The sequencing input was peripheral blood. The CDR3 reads CASSMQGGDNSPLHF. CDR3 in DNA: TGTGCCAGTAGTATGCAGGGTGGAGATAATTCACCCCTCCACTTT. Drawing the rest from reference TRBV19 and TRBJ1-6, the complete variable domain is DGGITQSPKYLFRKEGQNVTLSCEQNLNHDAMYWYRQDPGQGLRLIYYSQIVNDFQKGDIAEGYSVSREKKESFPLTVTSAQKNPTAFYLCASSMQGGDNSPLHFGNGTRLTVT.